This T cell receptor (beta chain) was captured in a study of long-term antiretroviral therapy in people with HIV. Germline-derived CDR1 and CDR2 are MDHEN and SYDVKM. Unmatched junction bases numbered 15, after V lost 5 bases and J lost 12 bases. This CDR3 is 15 amino acids long. Sequencing relied on immunoSEQ assay v3.0, run at survey level. Assay used: immunoSEQ multiplex PCR; TCRdb lists only in-frame clones, some missing. The repertoire holds more than 25,000 clones, with roughly 87% as singletons. This receptor was identified in a man between 50 and 59 years old with HIV. This chain connects TRBV28 to TRBJ1-2; 10 bases match TRBD1. The sequences come from unsorted PBMCs, collected 2 years after starting antiretroviral therapy. The CDR3 loop reads CASSPPHGTGAKHTF. The CDR3 DNA reads as TGTGCCAGCAGTCCACCTCACGGGACAGGGGCTAAACACACCTTC.